This TCR beta chain came from a study of blood T cell repertoires in COVID-19. The table came from immunoSEQ multiplex PCR; TCRdb's copy has only in-frame clones and leaves some out. Counted here are fewer than 500,000 clones, over 75% occurring once; the ten biggest clones make up over 0.9%. Participants spanned ages about 18 to 100 years and resided in about 25 US areas. Cohorts were determined from participant-reported clinical history. What was sequenced was PBMCs or T cells enriched from blood (not recorded which). The sequence derives from a woman aged 25 to 39 with acute COVID-19.

CDR3 region: CATSSELATGELFF. CDR3 coding DNA: TGTGCCACCAGCTCTGAACTAGCGACCGGGGAGCTGTTTTTT. The chain employs TRBV15 and TRBJ2-2, with 7 bases identical to TRBD2. The CDR3 is made up of 14 amino acids. V lost 5 bases to trimming and J lost 5 bases; unmatched junction nucleotides: 5. From germline, CDR1 is LNHNV and CDR2 YYDKDF (reference sequence).